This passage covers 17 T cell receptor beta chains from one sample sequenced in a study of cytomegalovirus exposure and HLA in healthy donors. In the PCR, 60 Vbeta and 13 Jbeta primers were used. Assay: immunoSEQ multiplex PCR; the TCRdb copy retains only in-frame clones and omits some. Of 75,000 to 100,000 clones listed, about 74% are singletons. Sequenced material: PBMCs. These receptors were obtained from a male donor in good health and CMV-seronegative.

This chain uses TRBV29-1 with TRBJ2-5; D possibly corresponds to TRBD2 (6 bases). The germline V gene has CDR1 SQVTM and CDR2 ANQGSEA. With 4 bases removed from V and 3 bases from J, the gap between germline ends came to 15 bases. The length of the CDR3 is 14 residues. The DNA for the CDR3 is TGCAGCGTTGGGCAGGGAGGTGGGGAAGAGACCCAGTACTTC. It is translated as CSVGQGGGEETQYF.

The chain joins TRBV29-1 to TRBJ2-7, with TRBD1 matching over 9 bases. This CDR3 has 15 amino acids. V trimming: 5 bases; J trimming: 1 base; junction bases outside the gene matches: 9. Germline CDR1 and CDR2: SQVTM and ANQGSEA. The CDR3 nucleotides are TGCAGCGTTCGATTACACGGGACAGGGTCCTACGAGCAGTACTTC. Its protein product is CSVRLHGTGSYEQYF.

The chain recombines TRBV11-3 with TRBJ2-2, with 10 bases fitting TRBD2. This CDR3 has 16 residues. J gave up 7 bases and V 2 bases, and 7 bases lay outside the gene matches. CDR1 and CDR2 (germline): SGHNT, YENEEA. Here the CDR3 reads CASSLQKREGGGELFF. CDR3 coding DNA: TGTGCCAGCAGCTTACAAAAGCGGGAGGGAGGCGGGGAGCTGTTTTTT.

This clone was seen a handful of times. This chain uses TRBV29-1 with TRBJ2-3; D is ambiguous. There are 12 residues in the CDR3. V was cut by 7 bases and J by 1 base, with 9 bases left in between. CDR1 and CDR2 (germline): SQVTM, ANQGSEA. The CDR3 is CSADLGTDTQYF. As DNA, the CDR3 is TGCAGCGCAGACTTAGGCACAGATACGCAGTATTTT.

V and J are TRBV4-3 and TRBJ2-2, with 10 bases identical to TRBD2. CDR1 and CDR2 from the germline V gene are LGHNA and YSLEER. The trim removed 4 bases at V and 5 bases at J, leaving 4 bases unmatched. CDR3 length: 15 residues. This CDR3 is CASSPSGSSTGELFF. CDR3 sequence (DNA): TGCGCCAGCAGCCCTAGCGGGAGTAGTACCGGGGAGCTGTTTTTT.

CDR3 sequence reads: CASSSLLNRGNEKLFF. The CDR3 region has the DNA TGTGCCAGCAGTTCTCTATTAAACAGGGGTAATGAAAAACTGTTTTTT. The rearrangement uses TRBV27 and TRBJ1-4, with 7 bases matching TRBD1. CDR3 length: 16 amino acids. The ends lost 4 bases at V and 4 bases at J; junction bases unmatched: 9. CDR1 and CDR2 (germline): MNHEY, SMNVEV (reference sequence). The variable domain in full, with the rest retrieved from reference TRBV27 and TRBJ1-4, is EAQVTQNPRYLITVTGKKLTVTCSQNMNHEYMSWYRQDPGLGLRQIYYSMNVEVTDKGDVPEGYKVSRKEKRNFPLILESPSPNQTSLYFCASSSLLNRGNEKLFFGSGTQLSVL.

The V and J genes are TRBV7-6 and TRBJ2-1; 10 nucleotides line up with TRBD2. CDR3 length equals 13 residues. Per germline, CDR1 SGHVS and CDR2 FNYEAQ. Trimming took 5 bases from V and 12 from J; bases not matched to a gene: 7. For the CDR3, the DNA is TGTGCCAGCAGCCCAGAGCGGGAGGGTGTGCAGTTCTTC. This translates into CASSPEREGVQFF.

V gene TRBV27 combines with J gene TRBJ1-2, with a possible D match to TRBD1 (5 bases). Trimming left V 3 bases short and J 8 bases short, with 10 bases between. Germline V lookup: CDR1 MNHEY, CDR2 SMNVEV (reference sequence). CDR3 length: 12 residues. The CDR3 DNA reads TGTGCCAGCAGTTTCGGGGGTGGAGGCTACACCTTC. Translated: CASSFGGGGYTF.

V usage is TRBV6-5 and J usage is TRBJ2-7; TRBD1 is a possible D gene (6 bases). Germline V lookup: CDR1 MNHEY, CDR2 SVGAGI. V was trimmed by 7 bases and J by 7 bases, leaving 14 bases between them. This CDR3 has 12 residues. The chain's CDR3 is CASTTTGVEQYF. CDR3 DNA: TGTGCCAGCACCACGACAGGCGTGGAGCAGTACTTC.

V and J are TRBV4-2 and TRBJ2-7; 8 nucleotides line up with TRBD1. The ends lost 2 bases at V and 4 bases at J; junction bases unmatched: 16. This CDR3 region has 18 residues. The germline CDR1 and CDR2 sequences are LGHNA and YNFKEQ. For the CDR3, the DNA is TGTGCCAGCAGCCAACTCTTCACAAACACAGGGGGTGGTTACGAGCAGTACTTC. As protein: CASSQLFTNTGGGYEQYF.

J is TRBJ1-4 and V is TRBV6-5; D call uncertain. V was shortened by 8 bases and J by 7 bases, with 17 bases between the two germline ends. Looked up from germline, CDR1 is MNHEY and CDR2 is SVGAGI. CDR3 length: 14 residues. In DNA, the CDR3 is TGTGCCAGCTCGGATCCGAGGAGTGCTGAAAAACTGTTTTTT. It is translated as CASSDPRSAEKLFF.

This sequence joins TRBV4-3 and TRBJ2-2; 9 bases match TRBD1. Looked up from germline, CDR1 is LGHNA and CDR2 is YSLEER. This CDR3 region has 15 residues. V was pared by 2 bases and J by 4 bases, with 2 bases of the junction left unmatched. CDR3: CASSQKTGGTGELFF. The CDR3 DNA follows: TGCGCCAGCAGCCAAAAGACAGGGGGCACCGGGGAGCTGTTTTTT.

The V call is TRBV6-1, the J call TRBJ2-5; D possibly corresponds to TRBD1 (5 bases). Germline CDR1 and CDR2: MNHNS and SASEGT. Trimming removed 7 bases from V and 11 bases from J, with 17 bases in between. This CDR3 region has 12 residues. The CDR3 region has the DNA TGTGCCAGCACTACGCAGGGCCCCGTTCAGTACTTC. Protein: CASTTQGPVQYF.

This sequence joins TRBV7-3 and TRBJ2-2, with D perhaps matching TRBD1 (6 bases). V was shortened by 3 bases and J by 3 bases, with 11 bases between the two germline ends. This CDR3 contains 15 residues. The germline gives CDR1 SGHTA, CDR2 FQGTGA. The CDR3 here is CASSFGRGDTGELFF. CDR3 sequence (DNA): TGTGCCAGCAGCTTCGGCAGGGGCGACACCGGGGAGCTGTTTTTT. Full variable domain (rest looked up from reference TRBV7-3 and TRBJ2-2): GAGVSQTPSNKVTEKGKYVELRCDPISGHTALYWYRQSLGQGPEFLIYFQGTGAADDSGLPNDRFFAVRPEGSVSTLKIQRTERGDSAVYLCASSFGRGDTGELFFGEGSRLTVL.

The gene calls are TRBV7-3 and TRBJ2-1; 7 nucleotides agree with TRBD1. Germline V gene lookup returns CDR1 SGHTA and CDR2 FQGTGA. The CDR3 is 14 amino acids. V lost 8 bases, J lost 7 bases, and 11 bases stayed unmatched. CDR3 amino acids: CASSLLGGGNEQFF. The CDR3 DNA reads TGTGCCAGCTCCCTACTAGGGGGCGGGAATGAGCAGTTCTTC.

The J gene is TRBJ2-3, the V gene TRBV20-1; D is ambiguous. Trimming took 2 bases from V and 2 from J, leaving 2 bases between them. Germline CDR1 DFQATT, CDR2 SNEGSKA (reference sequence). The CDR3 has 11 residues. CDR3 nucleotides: TGCAGTGCTAGATACACAGATACGCAGTATTTT. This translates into CSARYTDTQYF.

CDR3 sequence: CASSFKGVGYEQYF. The DNA of the CDR3 is TGTGCCAGCAGTTTTAAAGGGGTTGGGTACGAGCAGTACTTC. The chain couples TRBV27 to TRBJ2-5; D might be TRBD1 (5 bases). The J call may be incorrect, as the DNA end agrees better with TRBJ2-7. Per germline, CDR1 MNHEY and CDR2 SMNVEV (reference sequence). CDR3 length: 14 residues.